Presented here are 21 T cell receptor beta chains from one specimen sequenced in a study of blood T cell repertoires in COVID-19. Profiled with immunoSEQ multiplex PCR; TCRdb holds only in-frame clones, not every one. Of 300,000 to 450,000 clones in the sample, about 85% are singletons; the top ten hold approximately 3.7%. The material sequenced was peripheral blood. These receptors all come from a woman aged 18 to 35 with acute or convalescent COVID-19.

This clone was observed a single time. The genes are TRBV7-2 and TRBJ2-7, with 8 nucleotides matching TRBD1. Trimming took 5 bases from V and 0 from J; bases not matched to a gene: 6. This CDR3 region has 15 residues. Germline V lookup: CDR1 SGHTA, CDR2 FQGNSA. CDR3 region: CASSARQGNSYEQYF. The CDR3 DNA reads TGTGCCAGCAGCGCCCGACAGGGGAACTCCTACGAGCAGTACTTC.

This clone was observed a single time. The genes are TRBV24-1 and TRBJ2-5; 8 positions match TRBD1. Per the germline V gene, CDR1 is KGHDR and CDR2 is SFDVKD. With V trimmed by 3 bases and J by 5 bases, 7 bases remained unmatched. CDR3 size: 15 residues. The CDR3 bases are TGTGCCACCAGTGATGCCAGGGGGCCAGGGGAGACCCAGTACTTC. The encoded protein is CATSDARGPGETQYF.

This sequence joins TRBV5-1 and TRBJ2-7; maybe TRBD2 (5 bases). The germline V gene has CDR1 SGHRS and CDR2 YFSETQ. The CDR3 contains 13 residues. V dropped 4 bases and J dropped 3 bases, with 11 bases sitting between them. CDR3 sequence (DNA): TGCGCCAGCAGCCCCGGCGGGTTCTACGAGCAGTACTTC. Amino acids: CASSPGGFYEQYF.

This chain joins TRBV5-1 and TRBJ1-1, with D possibly matching TRBD1 (5 bases). Trimming took off 3 bases at V and 11 bases at J, with 17 bases between the two ends. The CDR3 covers 13 residues. The germline V gene encodes CDR1 SGHRS and CDR2 YFSETQ. CDR3 sequence reads: CASSSDKRRGAFF. As DNA, the CDR3 is TGCGCCAGCAGCTCGGACAAACGGAGAGGTGCTTTCTTT.

The chain recombines TRBV27 with TRBJ2-3; 8 bases line up with TRBD2. V was clipped by 2 bases and J by 1 base; unmatched bases: 8. CDR1 and CDR2 (germline): MNHEY, SMNVEV (reference sequence). CDR3 length equals 17 residues. CDR3 coding DNA: TGTGCCAGCAGTTTACTCGTCGGGGGGGTCGGCACAGATACGCAGTATTTT. Its translation: CASSLLVGGVGTDTQYF.

The genes are TRBV6-1 and TRBJ1-2; D remains ambiguous. This CDR3 contains 13 residues. V shed 3 bases and J shed 2 bases, with 7 bases lying between them. Germline CDR1 is MNHNS and CDR2 is SASEGT. CDR3 nucleotides: TGTGCCAGCAGTGAGCTACGAAACTATGGCTACACCTTC. It translates to CASSELRNYGYTF.

V is TRBV11-2 and J is TRBJ1-6, with 9 nucleotides matching TRBD1. Germline CDR1 and CDR2: SGHAT and FQNNGV. The J segment lost 18 bases and the V segment lost 5 bases, leaving 8 bases of the junction unmatched. The CDR3 extends over 12 amino acids. The CDR3 nucleotides are TGTGCCAGCAGCAGCGGACAGGGGCCTTACCACTTT. It specifies CASSSGQGPYHF.

V gene TRBV9 combines with J gene TRBJ1-2, with 11 positions matching TRBD1. The CDR3 totals 15 residues. J gave up 7 bases and V 0 bases, and 5 bases lay outside the gene matches. CDR1 is SGDLS and CDR2 is YYNGEE in the germline V gene. This CDR3 is CASSVARDRGIGYTF. CDR3 sequence (DNA): TGTGCCAGCAGCGTAGCTCGGGACAGGGGGATTGGCTACACCTTC.

The chain links TRBV27 to TRBJ2-1, with 7 bases that match TRBD2. The CDR3 consists of 18 residues. Germline V gives CDR1 MNHEY, CDR2 SMNVEV (reference sequence). V was clipped by 7 bases and J by 0 bases; unmatched bases: 15. The chain's CDR3 is CASIKGSGPVSSYNEQFF. The CDR3 DNA reads TGTGCCAGCATTAAGGGTAGCGGGCCCGTCAGCTCCTACAATGAGCAGTTCTTC.

J is TRBJ1-2 and V is TRBV15, with D perhaps matching TRBD1 (5 bases). Trimming shortened V by 0 bases and J by 4 bases, and 15 bases separated the two germline ends. In germline, CDR1 is LNHNV, CDR2 YYDKDF (reference sequence). The CDR3 is 16 residues long. The DNA of the CDR3 is TGTGCCACCAGCAGAGATCGTGTCAGGGCCTCCTATGGCTACACCTTC. It codes for CATSRDRVRASYGYTF.

The count of this clone is one. The J gene is TRBJ1-6, the V gene TRBV5-6, with 8 bases that match TRBD1. V was clipped by 2 bases and J by 5 bases; unmatched bases: 3. Germline assignment: CDR1 SGHDT and CDR2 YYEEEE. The CDR3 has 15 amino acids. CDR3: CASSFGTGNNSPLHF. The CDR3 region has the DNA TGTGCCAGCAGCTTTGGGACAGGAAATAATTCACCCCTCCACTTT.

This sequence joins TRBV9 and TRBJ2-5; D is undetermined. The germline gives CDR1 SGDLS, CDR2 YYNGEE. Trimming removed 0 bases from V and 5 bases from J, with 8 bases in between. This CDR3 is built from 13 residues. The CDR3 loop is CASSVEQRETQYF. DNA for the CDR3: TGTGCCAGCAGCGTAGAGCAACGGGAGACCCAGTACTTC. Filled out from reference TRBV9 and TRBJ2-5, the complete variable domain reads DSGVTQTPKHLITATGQRVTLRCSPRSGDLSVYWYQQSLDQGLQFLIQYYNGEERAKGNILERFSAQQFPDLHSELNLSSLELGDSALYFCASSVEQRETQYFGPGTRLLVL.

This clone has a single count. The CDR3 sequence is CAWRQGPSYGYTF. CDR3 bases: TGTGCCTGGCGACAGGGGCCTTCCTATGGCTACACCTTC. The rearrangement uses TRBV30 and TRBJ1-2; 8 nucleotides agree with TRBD1. Germline CDR1 is GTSNPN and CDR2 is SVGIG (reference sequence). The CDR3 sequence is 13 residues long. V was pared by 5 bases and J by 4 bases, with 6 bases of the junction left unmatched.

The J gene is TRBJ2-5, the V gene TRBV28; 7 positions agree with TRBD1. The CDR3 has 14 amino acids. Trimming at V came to 2 bases and at J to 4 bases, leaving 4 bases not matched to a gene. Germline CDR1 reads MDHEN; CDR2 reads SYDVKM. Here the CDR3 reads CASSLVRGPETQYF. In DNA, the CDR3 is TGTGCCAGCAGTTTAGTAAGGGGGCCAGAGACCCAGTACTTC.

The V call is TRBV7-9, the J call TRBJ2-1; D might be TRBD1 (5 bases). Germline V gives CDR1 SEHNR, CDR2 FQNEAQ (reference sequence). There are 12 residues in the CDR3. Trimming took off 2 bases at V and 10 bases at J, with 9 bases between the two ends. The CDR3 reads CASSLRGKEQFF. For the CDR3, the DNA is TGTGCCAGCAGCTTAAGGGGCAAAGAGCAGTTCTTC.

This chain links TRBV9 with TRBJ1-4, with a tentative D call TRBD1 (5 bases). CDR3 size: 15 residues. The V gene's germline CDR1 is SGDLS and CDR2 YYNGEE. V lost 3 bases and J lost 0, with 9 bases in between. The CDR3 DNA sequence: TGTGCCAGCAGCGACTCGACAGCAACTAATGAAAAACTGTTTTTT. Protein: CASSDSTATNEKLFF.

The chain employs TRBV6-5 and TRBJ1-5; D remains ambiguous. Per the germline V gene, CDR1 is MNHEY and CDR2 is SVGAGI. V was shortened by 5 bases and J by 6 bases, with 11 bases between the two germline ends. The CDR3 has 13 amino acids. The CDR3 spells CASSPEGGQPQHF. CDR3 bases: TGTGCCAGCAGTCCGGAGGGCGGTCAGCCCCAGCATTTT.

The chain uses TRBV5-1 and TRBJ1-2; TRBD1 is a possible D gene (6 bases). Per germline, CDR1 SGHRS and CDR2 YFSETQ. V was trimmed by 1 base and J by 4 bases, leaving 11 bases between them. This CDR3 region has 14 residues. The CDR3 DNA reads TGCGCCAGCAGCTTGAACAGGGAGGGCTATGGCTACACCTTC. Translation gives CASSLNREGYGYTF.

The J gene is TRBJ2-1, the V gene TRBV24-1, with a weak D call TRBD1 (6 bases). CDR3 length equals 16 residues. Germline CDR1 reads KGHDR; CDR2 reads SFDVKD. V lost 4 bases, J lost 7 bases, and 19 bases lay in between. This chain's CDR3 is CATSDPRLLGANEQFF. In DNA, the CDR3 is TGTGCCACCAGTGACCCTAGACTCTTGGGGGCTAATGAGCAGTTCTTC.

The chain couples TRBV10-2 to TRBJ1-1; no clear D. The V and J ends lost 2 bases and 6 bases respectively, with 13 bases between them. This CDR3 is 14 amino acids long. CDR1 WSHSY and CDR2 SAAADI come from the germline V gene. The CDR3 DNA is TGCGCCAGCAGTGAGACCATAGGGAGAGCTGAAGCTTTCTTT. Encoded protein: CASSETIGRAEAFF.

The rearrangement uses TRBV2 and TRBJ1-1; the match to TRBD1 covers 8 bases. CDR3 length equals 14 residues. Germline-derived CDR1 and CDR2 are SNHLY and FYNNEI. The V and J ends lost 8 bases and 3 bases, in that order; junction bases with no gene match: 8. The CDR3: CASHEQGGDTEAFF. The CDR3 coding sequence is TGTGCCAGCCACGAACAGGGGGGGGACACTGAAGCTTTCTTT.